The 21 T cell receptor beta chains reported below all come from one sample, sequenced in a study of cytotoxic CD8 clonotypes in ibrutinib-treated CLL. TCRdb's copy holds only in-frame clones and misses some; the assay was immunoSEQ multiplex PCR. The sample lists approximately 210,000 clones; 72% were seen once. The source material was PBMCs, sampled after 24 months of ibrutinib treatment. Receptors were obtained from a human donor with chronic lymphocytic leukemia.

The chain combines TRBV13 with TRBJ2-7, with TRBD2 matching over 10 bases. CDR1 and CDR2 (germline): PRHDT, FYEKMQ (reference sequence). CDR3 length: 14 residues. V lost 1 base to trimming and J lost 5 bases; unmatched junction nucleotides: 2. CDR3 protein: CASSLASGSHEQYF. The CDR3 DNA reads TGTGCCAGCAGCTTAGCTAGCGGGAGCCACGAGCAGTACTTC. The complete variable domain, with remaining parts taken from reference TRBV13 and TRBJ2-7, reads AAGVIQSPRHLIKEKRETATLKCYPIPRHDTVYWYQQGPGQDPQFLISFYEKMQSDKGSIPDRFSAQQFSDYHSELNMSSLELGDSALYFCASSLASGSHEQYFGPGTRLTVT.

The chain couples TRBV5-4 to TRBJ1-2; tentatively, D is TRBD1 (5 bases). Deletions cut 0 bases from V and 5 bases from J, with 14 bases between. Germline-derived CDR1 and CDR2 are SGHNT and YYREEE (reference sequence). The CDR3 runs 15 residues. The chain's CDR3 is CASSLVPRDGYGYTF. CDR3 in DNA: TGTGCCAGCAGCTTGGTCCCCCGGGACGGGTATGGCTACACCTTC.

V usage is TRBV7-2 and J usage is TRBJ1-1; D gene uncertain. Germline V gene data show CDR1 as SGHTA and CDR2 as FQGNSA. V was shortened by 4 bases and J by 1 base, with 10 bases between the two germline ends. The CDR3 contains 14 residues. Written as DNA, the CDR3 is TGTGCCAGCAGCTCGAGGCTAGGGAACACTGAAGCTTTCTTT. Encoded protein: CASSSRLGNTEAFF.

The chain is built from TRBV5-1 and TRBJ2-2, with D maybe TRBD2 (6 bases). Germline CDR1 reads SGHRS; CDR2 reads YFSETQ. Trimming took off 1 base at V and 4 bases at J, with 20 bases between the two ends. CDR3 length: 18 amino acids. Here the CDR3 reads CASSLPLLAGLGTGELFF. As DNA, the CDR3 is TGCGCCAGCAGCTTGCCTCTTCTGGCGGGACTGGGCACCGGGGAGCTGTTTTTT.

CDR3 bases: TGTGCCAGCAGCTCAGATCAGGGGTACGAGCAGTACTTC. This gives the protein CASSSDQGYEQYF. The chain is built from TRBV7-2 and TRBJ2-7; a possible D gene is TRBD1 (6 bases). The V end was cut by 4 bases, the J end by 4 bases, with 11 bases between. This CDR3 spans 13 amino acids. Germline V CDR1 and CDR2: SGHTA, FQGNSA.

This clone was detected a few times. The CDR3 nucleotides are TGTGCCAGCAGCGAGGGTGGGCAGACCCAGTACTTC. Its translation is CASSEGGQTQYF. The chain recombines TRBV7-2 with TRBJ2-5; tentatively, D is TRBD2 (5 bases). The CDR3 sequence is 12 residues long. Trimming removed 5 bases from V and 6 bases from J, with 10 bases in between. Per the germline V gene, CDR1 is SGHTA and CDR2 is FQGNSA.

V is TRBV7-6 and J is TRBJ2-7; maybe TRBD2 (5 bases). The CDR3 length is 14 residues. Trimming removed 3 bases at V and 2 bases at J, with 11 bases between. From germline, CDR1 is SGHVS and CDR2 FNYEAQ. The DNA for the CDR3 is TGTGCCAGCAGCTTCGGACTGCGGGCCTACGAGCAGTACTTC. Translation gives CASSFGLRAYEQYF.

The chain recombines TRBV9 with TRBJ2-1; TRBD2 agrees at 10 bases. The CDR3 contains 14 residues. Germline CDR1 and CDR2: SGDLS and YYNGEE. Germline trimming cut 3 bases from V and 5 bases from J; bases unmatched to any gene: 2. The CDR3 sequence is CASSGTSGHNEQFF. In DNA, the CDR3 is TGTGCCAGCAGCGGGACTAGCGGCCACAATGAGCAGTTCTTC. Looking up the rest from reference TRBV9 and TRBJ2-1 gives the full variable domain: DSGVTQTPKHLITATGQRVTLRCSPRSGDLSVYWYQQSLDQGLQFLIQYYNGEERAKGNILERFSAQQFPDLHSELNLSSLELGDSALYFCASSGTSGHNEQFFGPGTRLTVL.

The chain employs TRBV4-1 and TRBJ1-2; no definite D call. The CDR3 runs to 18 residues. Trimming left V 0 bases short and J 0 bases short, with 17 bases between. The germline gives CDR1 MGHRA, CDR2 YSYEKL. CDR3 nucleotides: TGCGCCAGCAGCCAAGAGTCGCGGTATTTGGGCGCTAACTATGGCTACACCTTC. Amino acids: CASSQESRYLGANYGYTF.

The CDR3 region is CASSTSMAGLVSYEQYF. In DNA form, the CDR3 reads TGTGCCAGCAGCACCTCGATGGCGGGGCTAGTTTCATACGAGCAGTACTTC. This chain links TRBV7-2 with TRBJ2-7, with D possibly being TRBD2 (6 bases). V was clipped by 5 bases and J by 4 bases, with 24 bases between them. The CDR3 has 17 amino acids. Germline-derived CDR1 and CDR2 are SGHTA and FQGNSA.

CDR3 nucleotide sequence: TGTGCCAGCAGCCGGACTAGCGGGAGTGAGACCCAGTACTTC. Residues: CASSRTSGSETQYF. The chain is built from TRBV7-3 and TRBJ2-5; 13 positions agree with TRBD2. The CDR3 spans 14 residues. Unmatched junction bases numbered 2, after V lost 5 bases and J lost 5 bases. Germline V gene sequence: CDR1 SGHTA, CDR2 FQGTGA.

The chain couples TRBV9 to TRBJ2-1, with TRBD1 matching 7 bases. Germline CDR1 SGDLS, CDR2 YYNGEE. V shed 1 base, J shed 5 bases, and the junction held 6 bases outside the gene matches. The CDR3 is 15 amino acids. DNA for the CDR3: TGTGCCAGCAGCGTAAAGGGACAGATAAACAATGAGCAGTTCTTC. Translation gives CASSVKGQINNEQFF.

The chain links TRBV18 to TRBJ1-1, with 8 nucleotides matching TRBD1. The germline V gene encodes CDR1 KGHSH and CDR2 LQKENI. The CDR3 contains 19 residues. V dropped 4 bases and J dropped 3; count of bases not matched to a gene: 19. The chain's CDR3 is CASSLRQGASTIRDTEAFF. The CDR3 nucleotides are TGTGCCAGCTCACTCAGGCAGGGGGCCTCCACAATCAGGGACACTGAAGCTTTCTTT.

This clone occurred a few times. The chain combines TRBV5-5 with TRBJ1-4; the D is unclear. The germline gives CDR1 SGHKS, CDR2 YYEKEE (reference sequence). Trimming stripped 2 bases from V and 0 bases from J, with 11 bases between. The CDR3 length is 16 residues. CDR3 residues: CASSFFRTSTNEKLFF. The DNA of the CDR3 is TGTGCCAGCAGCTTCTTCAGGACTTCAACTAATGAAAAACTGTTTTTT.

The genes are TRBV9 and TRBJ2-2; D is undetermined. CDR1 is SGDLS and CDR2 is YYNGEE in the germline V gene. Trimming cost V 0 bases and J 7 bases, with 4 bases left between them. The CDR3 spans 12 residues. The DNA for the CDR3 is TGTGCCAGCAGCGTAGCGAGCGGGGAGCTGTTTTTT. Residues: CASSVASGELFF.

Only one count was recorded for this clone. V is TRBV9 and J is TRBJ2-4; D possibly corresponds to TRBD2 (5 bases). Germline-derived CDR1 and CDR2 are SGDLS and YYNGEE. There are 13 residues in the CDR3. Trimming removed 0 bases from V and 6 bases from J, with 7 bases in between. As DNA, the CDR3 is TGTGCCAGCAGCGTAGAAGAGGGAAACATTCAGTACTTC. It codes for CASSVEEGNIQYF.

CDR3 coding DNA: TGTGCCAGCAGCCAGTCCGAGGGGGCCGATTCACCCCTCCACTTT. Protein: CASSQSEGADSPLHF. The chain couples TRBV4-2 to TRBJ1-6; 7 nucleotides agree with TRBD1. The CDR3 is 15 amino acids. CDR1 is LGHNA and CDR2 is YNFKEQ in the germline V gene. The trim removed 3 bases at V and 8 bases at J, leaving 7 bases unmatched.

This clone appeared a few times. The rearrangement links TRBV7-8 to TRBJ1-5; D ambiguous. The V end lost 1 base, the J end lost 4 bases, and 11 bases lay between the germline ends. Germline loops: CDR1 SGHVS, CDR2 FQNEAQ. This CDR3 region has 15 residues. The CDR3 protein is CASSLGNSLNQPQHF. DNA for the CDR3: TGTGCCAGCAGCTTAGGGAACAGCCTGAATCAGCCCCAGCATTTT.

The chain combines TRBV27 with TRBJ2-3; tentatively, D is TRBD2 (5 bases). V lost 6 bases and J lost 5, with 12 bases in between. Germline lookup yields CDR1 MNHEY and CDR2 SMNVEV (reference sequence). The CDR3 contains 13 residues. The chain's CDR3 is CASRPSGLDTQYF. Here the CDR3 DNA reads TGTGCCAGCAGGCCAAGCGGCCTAGATACGCAGTATTTT.

The chain uses TRBV7-3 and TRBJ2-3; 7 bases are shared with TRBD2. This CDR3 comprises 15 residues. Germline CDR1 reads SGHTA; CDR2 reads FQGTGA. The J segment lost 0 bases and the V segment lost 5 bases, leaving 5 bases of the junction unmatched. CDR3 DNA: TGTGCCAGCAGCCGCTTGGGGGGGAGCACAGATACGCAGTATTTT. As protein: CASSRLGGSTDTQYF. Variable domain in full (rest from reference TRBV7-3 and TRBJ2-3): GAGVSQTPSNKVTEKGKYVELRCDPISGHTALYWYRQSLGQGPEFLIYFQGTGAADDSGLPNDRFFAVRPEGSVSTLKIQRTERGDSAVYLCASSRLGGSTDTQYFGPGTRLTVL.

The rearrangement links TRBV29-1 to TRBJ1-1; TRBD1 aligns across 7 bases. CDR1 is SQVTM, CDR2 ANQGSEA, per germline. The CDR3 spans 14 residues. Unmatched junction bases numbered 9, after V lost 6 bases and J lost 2 bases. The CDR3 DNA follows: TGCAGCGTGAAAGGGGGCAGGGCAAACACTGAAGCTTTCTTT. Protein: CSVKGGRANTEAFF.